The clone carrying this T cell receptor beta chain turned up a few times. What it binds is not known. The junction shows a germline mismatch at one end, possibly a read error. This entry is derived from a study of beta chain features in type 1 diabetes. Overall study findings and caveats: PCR, the amplification step, might favor shorter templates, equally in patients and controls.

Expressed TCRB transcripts were sequenced because the entire RNA isolate underwent reverse transcription. This table comes from immunoSEQ multiplex PCR, and its TCRdb copy is limited to in-frame clones, with some not included. The sample includes about 900,000 clones, under 20% of them seen just once. Germline values: CDR1 LNHDA, CDR2 SQIVND (reference sequence). The CDR3 contains 16 residues. J is TRBJ2-1 and V is TRBV19; D is undetermined. Sequenced material: naive CD4+ T cells from blood. The receptor was isolated from a woman under 30 in good health. CDR3 DNA sequence: TGTGCCAGTAGTTTAGACTCCCTTGGAACCTACAATGAGCAGTTCTTC. This translates into CASSLDSLGTYNEQFF.